This T cell receptor (beta chain) is from a study of CD8+CD57+ T cells in acquired aplastic anemia (dated by TCRdb to 2016 to 2019). Background for the entire study: On average, sorted CD4+ and CD8+ cells yielded 3.2 ug of extracted DNA, with a range of about 0.19 to 30 ug. An average of around 9.8 million reads for CD4+ cells and around 11 million reads for CD8+ cells was obtained from healthy donor samples.

TCR beta VDJ combination and CDR3 sequence profiling used genomic DNA as the template. TCR repertoire sequencing was run on an Illumina HiSeq 2000. The paper's processing steps were these. Repertoires were assessed using TRBV/TRBJ rearrangement plots, CDR3 size and DJ length profiles, and Simpson's diversity index. The immunodominant clone was defined as the most abundant DNA sequence in deep sequencing data. CDR3 amino acid sequences were screened for sharing across subjects and compared with published repertoires and the VDJdb database. TCRdb trimmed the raw reads at Q25, called clones with MiXCR and kept productive beta chains. Identical CDR3 protein sequences are pooled into one entry, listed with their most common genes and DNA. The V and J calls follow TCRdb's processing rather than the paper's. The sample table holds about 180,000 distinct CDR3 sequences, of which about 47% were seen once. The ten largest clones add up to 2.5% to 3.5% of the sample.

This clonotype was recorded a few times. The antigen it binds to is not known. Base qualities are missing; no much larger clone stands one base away. TCR repertoires of sorted CD4+ and CD8+ blood T cells from severe aplastic anemia patients and healthy subjects were deep-sequenced in the study. Ficoll-Paque density gradient centrifugation was used to isolate peripheral blood mononuclear cells. Before DNA was extracted, CD4+ and CD8+ T cells were sorted using either FACS or magnetic beads. The CDR3, cysteine through phenylalanine, is 15 amino acids long. The CDR3 DNA has 45 bases and is translated from base 1. The germline V gene specifies MGHRA as CDR1 and YSYEKL as CDR2. V and J are trimmed by 8 bases and 1 base, and the gene matches miss 9 bases of the junction. Summary of the overall study and its limitations: Between patients and healthy controls, no significant difference in CD8+ Simpson's diversity was found (P=0.060). Nearly 30 CD8+ CDR3 sequences were found in both patients and controls but appeared to be highly expressed in patients and within the immunodominant clones of the patients.

Source material: sorted CD4+, CD8+, or CD8+CD57+ T cells (not recorded which) from PBMCs. This clonotype was obtained from a human donor in good health. The rearranged chain carries TRBV4-1 and TRBJ1-1; 8 central nucleotides agree with TRBD1. The CDR3 protein sequence reads: CASAGTGLPNTEAFF. In nucleotides, the sequence is TGCGCCAGCGCGGGGACAGGACTACCGAACACTGAAGCTTTCTTT.